Each of the 10 T cell receptor beta chains below was sequenced from the same sample in a study of glioma-infiltrating T cells after dendritic cell vaccination. The time point is: after dendritic cell vaccination, including at tumor progression/relapse. Sequenced by immunoSEQ multiplex PCR; TCRdb stores in-frame clones only, minus some. The sample carries fewer than 60,000 clones, about 89% recorded once. Sequencing used blood, obtained after dendritic cell vaccination. These receptor sequences come from a human donor with glioblastoma.

J is TRBJ2-7 and V is TRBV6-5, with 10 positions matching TRBD2. This CDR3 has 14 amino acids. V was pared by 5 bases and J by 9 bases, with 10 bases of the junction left unmatched. Germline CDR1 and CDR2: MNHEY and SVGAGI. CDR3 nucleotides: TGTGCCAGCAGTCCGGCTAGCGGGAGATCTGTGCAGTACTTC. As protein: CASSPASGRSVQYF.

The rearrangement uses TRBV11-3 and TRBJ2-2; 7 bases align to TRBD1. This CDR3 is 13 amino acids long. The trim removed 5 bases at V and 6 bases at J, leaving 3 bases unmatched. Germline V CDR1 and CDR2: SGHNT, YENEEA. This chain's CDR3 is CASSDRDPGELFF. The CDR3 DNA follows: TGTGCCAGCAGCGACAGGGACCCCGGGGAGCTGTTTTTT.

The chain carries TRBV6-1 and TRBJ2-7; TRBD1 is a possible D gene (6 bases). There are 13 residues in the CDR3. The V end lost 7 bases, the J end lost 4 bases, and 14 bases lay between the germline ends. Germline lookup yields CDR1 MNHNS and CDR2 SASEGT. The CDR3 protein is CASIRTVLYEQYF. The CDR3 DNA reads as TGTGCCAGCATCCGGACAGTGCTGTACGAGCAGTACTTC.

DNA of the CDR3: TGCGCCAGCAGCCCAGGGACAGAGGCTGGGACGCAGTATTTT. Amino acid sequence: CASSPGTEAGTQYF. The V and J genes are TRBV5-1 and TRBJ2-3; 7 nucleotides line up with TRBD1. Germline CDR1 SGHRS, CDR2 YFSETQ. The V segment lost 4 bases and the J segment 9 bases; nucleotides outside the gene matches: 11. This CDR3 is 14 amino acids long.

The chain recombines TRBV28 with TRBJ2-5; tentative D call: TRBD2 (6 bases). Looked up from germline, CDR1 is MDHEN and CDR2 is SYDVKM. The V end was cut by 6 bases, the J end by 5 bases, with 16 bases between. The CDR3 has 14 residues. The CDR3 loop reads CASRVGGMGETQYF. As DNA, the CDR3 is TGTGCCAGCAGGGTTGGGGGGATGGGGGAGACCCAGTACTTC.

This clone was recorded once. The chain is built from TRBV29-1 and TRBJ1-2; 7 bases are shared with TRBD1. The ends lost 8 bases at V and 5 bases at J; junction bases unmatched: 17. The germline V gene has CDR1 SQVTM and CDR2 ANQGSEA. This CDR3 is 15 amino acids long. Here the CDR3 DNA reads TGCAGCACCCTGCAGACATTGGGACAGAAGTATGGCTACACCTTC. Protein sequence: CSTLQTLGQKYGYTF.

This clone occurred once. The J gene is TRBJ2-7, the V gene TRBV30, with D perhaps matching TRBD2 (6 bases). V was trimmed by 4 bases and J by 3 bases, leaving 13 bases between them. The CDR3 sequence is 13 residues long. CDR1 GTSNPN and CDR2 SVGIG come from the germline V gene (reference sequence). The CDR3 loop is CAWTSGGYYEQYF. As DNA, the CDR3 is TGTGCCTGGACGAGTGGGGGGTACTACGAGCAGTACTTC.

The gene calls are TRBV5-4 and TRBJ2-1; 11 bases align to TRBD2. V lost 4 bases to trimming and J lost 10 bases; unmatched junction nucleotides: 16. The CDR3 consists of 17 residues. Germline V gives CDR1 SGHNT, CDR2 YYREEE (reference sequence). The CDR3 region has the DNA TGTGCCAGCAGCGACGACTTAGCGGGAGGGCCCCCCCGAGAGCAGTTCTTC. It yields the protein CASSDDLAGGPPREQFF.

V and J are TRBV27 and TRBJ2-1, with D possibly matching TRBD2 (5 bases). Per germline, CDR1 MNHEY and CDR2 SMNVEV (reference sequence). V lost 3 bases and J lost 2, with 14 bases in between. The CDR3 is made up of 16 amino acids. The CDR3 region is CASSLRMDSTYNEQFF. The CDR3 region has the DNA TGTGCCAGCAGTTTGCGGATGGACTCAACCTACAATGAGCAGTTCTTC.

The gene calls are TRBV5-1 and TRBJ1-2; 12 positions match TRBD1. The CDR3 is 15 residues long. Looked up from germline, CDR1 is SGHRS and CDR2 is YFSETQ. V shed 2 bases and J 8 bases; nucleotides not matched to a gene: 7. The CDR3 DNA reads TGCGCCAGCAGCTTATCAGTTGGGACAGGGGGCGGCTACACCTTC. Translating gives CASSLSVGTGGGYTF.